This T cell receptor beta chain was profiled in a study of cytomegalovirus exposure and HLA in healthy donors. Findings and limits, study-wide: In a later analysis, a missense DCLRE1C variant was linked to TCR beta V- and J-gene trimming.

The PCR ran on 60 Vbeta and 13 Jbeta primers. TCRdb's table, derived via immunoSEQ multiplex PCR, lists solely in-frame clones and lacks some. The sample includes just over 80,000 clones, around 76% seen only once; the top ten take 5.5% to 7%. Trimming at V came to 0 bases and at J to 8 bases, leaving 7 bases not matched to a gene. Germline V gene lookup returns CDR1 SGDLS and CDR2 YYNGEE. The CDR3 contains 14 residues. A word on this clone: Antigen: not known.

This chain connects TRBV9 to TRBJ1-2; 7 bases align to TRBD1. The sample consisted of PBMCs. This TCR derives from a man aged 18 to 35 in good health and CMV-seropositive. CDR3 DNA: TGTGCCAGCAGCGTAGCCGACAGGGAATACGGCTACACCTTC. This sequence encodes CASSVADREYGYTF.